This T cell receptor beta chain was identified during a study of T-cell reconstitution after alpha-beta-depleted transplantation in children. This clonotype was observed at least ten times. Unique molecular identifiers were incorporated when the TCRbeta library was constructed. TCRdb reanalysed the PCR reads using MiXCR and keeps one entry per CDR3 protein. The repertoire has over 150,000 distinct CDR3 sequences, 11% of them found once; the top ten carry around 13%. The TCR comes from a boy aged 2 to 10 with acute myeloid leukemia, due to receive a stem cell transplant. The sequences come from PBMCs, collected before TCRalphabeta/CD19-depleted stem cell transplant.

For the CDR3, the DNA is TGTGCCAGCAGGAAGGAGCGAGGACCCGGGGAGCTGTTTTTT. Its protein is CASRKERGPGELFF. The J gene is TRBJ2-2, the V gene TRBV7-2; D not certain. CDR3 length equals 14 residues. Germline values: CDR1 SGHTA, CDR2 FQGNSA. V dropped 6 bases and J dropped 6 bases, with 14 bases sitting between them.